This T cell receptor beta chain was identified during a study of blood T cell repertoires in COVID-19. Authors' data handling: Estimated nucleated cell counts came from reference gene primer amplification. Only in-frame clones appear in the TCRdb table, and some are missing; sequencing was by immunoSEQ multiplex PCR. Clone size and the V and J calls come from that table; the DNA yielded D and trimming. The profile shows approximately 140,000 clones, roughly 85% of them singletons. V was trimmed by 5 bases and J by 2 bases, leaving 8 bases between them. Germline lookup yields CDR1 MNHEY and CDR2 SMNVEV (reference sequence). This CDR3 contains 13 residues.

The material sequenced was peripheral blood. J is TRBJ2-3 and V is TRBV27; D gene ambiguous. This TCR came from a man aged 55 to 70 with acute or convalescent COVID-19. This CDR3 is CASSLTFTDTQYF. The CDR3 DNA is TGTGCCAGCAGTCTAACCTTCACAGATACGCAGTATTTT.